This TCR beta chain was sequenced in a study of T-cell memory formation after mild COVID-19. The germline V and J ends were trimmed by 1 base and 0 bases, with 8 bases remaining between them. The CDR3 length is 14 residues. Germline CDR1 and CDR2: SGHRS and YFSETQ. Broader study findings: CD4/CD8 balance characterized clones contracting day 15 to 85, and CD4+ skew characterized later expanders. Contracting CD4+ clones sat mainly in CM and EM; CD8+ in EMRA.

TCRdb re-derived calls from the 5' RACE reads in MiXCR, one entry per CDR3 protein. The sample consists of roughly 350,000 distinct CDR3 sequences, 20% to 25% of them appearing once. Concerning this clonotype: As yet, its antigen is unknown.

The chain uses TRBV5-1 and TRBJ2-7, with a weak D call TRBD2 (5 bases). The source is an adult woman who had mild COVID-19 (a few samples of this study predate the infection). Cell type and time point are not known. The specimen sequenced was PBMCs or a T cell subset sorted from them (not recorded which). The CDR3 DNA reads as TGCGCCAGCAGCTTGCGAGGGAACTCCTACGAGCAGTACTTC. It specifies CASSLRGNSYEQYF.